The rows below give T cell receptor beta chains drawn from one sample of a study of monozygotic twins with cystic fibrosis. Measured with immunoSEQ multiplex PCR; TCRdb has only the in-frame clones, and not every one. The data contain 30,000 to 45,000 clones, 75% to 90% of them singletons. Sequenced sample: blood. Receptors were obtained from a girl aged 2-10 years with cystic fibrosis. Each CDR3 is given without its conserved first and last residue.

v_gene	j_gene	CDR3aa
TRBV30	TRBJ1-1	AWSPRDRTAF
TRBV4-2	TRBJ1-2	ASSQDRRDRGYT
TRBV7-9	TRBJ1-2	ASSLAGQGLTSGYT
TRBV6-5	TRBJ2-3	ASSYGDTQY
TRBV7-7	TRBJ2-7	ASSPYGGSEQY
TRBV27	TRBJ1-1	ASSPGPFTEAF
TRBV19	TRBJ1-5	ASSKAATTGRQPQH
TRBV11-2	TRBJ2-1	ASRLLGGSSYNEQF
TRBV7-9	TRBJ2-5	ASYRDRGYQETQY
TRBV13	TRBJ1-1	ASSLGQGLNTEAF
TRBV2	TRBJ2-2	ASSEGILAGELF
TRBV5-4	TRBJ2-7	ASGDSLSYEQY
TRBV18	TRBJ2-7	ASSRFPTSGGEQY
TRBV29-1	TRBJ1-4	SVGGPGDEKLF
TRBV5-4	TRBJ2-3	ASSPDPNTDTQY
TRBV18	TRBJ1-1	ASSREHSGTEAF
TRBV7-6	TRBJ2-1	ASSLVGFGNEQF
TRBV5-4	TRBJ1-6	ASSLGPGGGNSPLH
TRBV6-5	TRBJ2-2	ASSGPFTGELF
TRBV27	TRBJ2-2	ASSFYPPKTGELF
TRBV7-7	TRBJ2-3	ASSLRLGGDTQY
TRBV27	TRBJ1-2	ASSLAGGYGYT
TRBV5-1	TRBJ1-2	ASSFGSNYGYT
TRBV18	TRBJ2-1	ASSALAGGIHEQF
TRBV11-3	TRBJ2-3	ASSFRIGDTQY
TRBV11-2	TRBJ1-1	ASSLTGDDTEAF
TRBV14	TRBJ1-3	ASSHQGNTIY
TRBV29-1	TRBJ1-2	SVGQGYGYT
TRBV19	TRBJ1-1	ASSRDRGNTEAF
TRBV19	TRBJ1-1	ASKPTYGTVNTEAF
TRBV7-2	TRBJ2-2	ASSKGLAGAGELF
TRBV7-2	TRBJ2-7	ASSSGLAGAEQY
TRBV30	TRBJ2-7	AWSAPGQGTYEQY
TRBV13	TRBJ2-7	ASSWTKKTGGKTYEQY
TRBV4-1	TRBJ1-1	ASSQDGQGNTEAF